This TCR beta chain was sequenced in a study of blood T cell repertoires in COVID-19. Assay used: immunoSEQ multiplex PCR; TCRdb lists only in-frame clones, some missing. The data contain 310,000 or so clones, roughly 90% of them singletons. This CDR3 spans 12 amino acids. Germline V gene lookup returns CDR1 MNHEY and CDR2 SVGEGT. Trimming took off 2 bases at V and 6 bases at J, with 8 bases between the two ends. The table lists this clone with a count of one. The origin of this receptor is a woman in her 50s with active or convalescent COVID-19. V and J are TRBV6-2 or TRBV6-3 and TRBJ2-7, with D unclear. Sequencing was carried out using peripheral blood. CDR3 DNA sequence: TGTGCCAGCAGTTACGTGTCGGGCGAGCAGTACTTC. It is translated as CASSYVSGEQYF.